This TCR beta chain was sequenced during a study of PD-L1 blockade in urothelial cancer. Study-wide background: Previous chemotherapy exposure amounted to 0 to 3 regimens for patients. Samples came from 3 weeks, at the second dose, and 6 weeks into treatment.

This clone was counted a single time. V lost 8 bases, J lost 0 bases, and 16 bases stayed unmatched. Germline-derived CDR1 and CDR2 are SNHLY and FYNNEI. The CDR3 covers 19 residues. The protocol was immunoSEQ multiplex PCR, while the TCRdb copy is restricted to in-frame clones and leaves out a portion. The sample holds 35,000 to 55,000 clones, about four fifths seen once. The TCR sequence derives from a man aged 65 to 79 with urothelial cancer. Sequencing was performed on PBMCs, taken around atezolizumab (anti-PD-L1) treatment. The genes are TRBV2 and TRBJ2-5; 12 nucleotides match TRBD2. The CDR3 nucleotides read TGTGCCAGCCAACCCCCCCTCGGACTAGCGGGGAGGGACCAAGAGACCCAGTACTTC. This codes for CASQPPLGLAGRDQETQYF.